This T cell receptor beta chain originates from a study of blood T cell repertoires in COVID-19. Study background: COVID-19 samples collected from the United States, Italy and Spain covered acute and convalescent phases. Sample material is recorded as cDNA or gDNA derived from T cells, B-cell-depleted T cells, or PBMCs.

Self-reported history from a screening survey and questionnaire set each donor's cohort. Original data processing: Scientists estimated how many nucleated cells there were by amplifying reference gene primers. TCRdb's copy holds only in-frame clones and misses some; the assay was immunoSEQ multiplex PCR. The V and J calls and clone size are taken from that table; D and trimming were inferred from the DNA. The sample has about 300,000 clones; 85% to 90% are singletons. This clone was counted only a few times. Germline CDR1 reads SEHNR; CDR2 reads FQNEAQ (reference sequence). The CDR3 length is 16 residues. V lost 3 bases, J lost 0 bases, and 7 bases stayed unmatched.

The chain combines TRBV7-9 with TRBJ2-7; 8 bases fit TRBD1. Source material: PBMCs or T cells enriched from blood (not recorded which). The sequence derives from a woman aged 18-29 years with acute COVID-19. CDR3 sequence reads: CASSFQGTGGSYEQYF. DNA for the CDR3: TGTGCCAGCAGCTTCCAGGGGACAGGAGGCTCCTACGAGCAGTACTTC. Looking up the rest from reference TRBV7-9 and TRBJ2-7 gives the full variable domain: DTGVSQNPRHKITKRGQNVTFRCDPISEHNRLYWYRQTLGQGPEFLTYFQNEAQLEKSRLLSDRFSAERPKGSFSTLEIQRTEQGDSAMYLCASSFQGTGGSYEQYFGPGTRLTVT.